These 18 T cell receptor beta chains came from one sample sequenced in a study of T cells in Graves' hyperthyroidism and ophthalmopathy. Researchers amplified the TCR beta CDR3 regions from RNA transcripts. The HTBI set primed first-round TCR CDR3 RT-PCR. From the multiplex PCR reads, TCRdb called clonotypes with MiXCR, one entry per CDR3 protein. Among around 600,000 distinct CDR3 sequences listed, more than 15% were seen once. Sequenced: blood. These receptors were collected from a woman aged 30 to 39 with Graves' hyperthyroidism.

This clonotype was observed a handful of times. CDR3 sequence (DNA): TGTGCCAGCAGCTTAGCGCGAGGGGGGGACACCATATATTTT. Translation gives CASSLARGGDTIYF. This chain connects TRBV7-2 to TRBJ1-3; maybe TRBD1 (6 bases). V lost 0 bases and J lost 8, with 11 bases in between. Germline V CDR1 and CDR2: SGHTA, FQGNSA. This CDR3 has 14 residues. Full variable domain (rest looked up from reference TRBV7-2 and TRBJ1-3): GAGVSQSPSNKVTEKGKDVELRCDPISGHTALYWYRQSLGQGLEFLIYFQGNSAPDKSGLPSDRFSAERTGGSVSTLTIQRTQQEDSAVYLCASSLARGGDTIYFGEGSWLTVV.

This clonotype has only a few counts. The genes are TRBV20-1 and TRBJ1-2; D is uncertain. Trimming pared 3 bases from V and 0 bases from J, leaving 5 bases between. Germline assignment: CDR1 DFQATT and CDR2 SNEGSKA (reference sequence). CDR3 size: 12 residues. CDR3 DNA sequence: TGCAGTGCTAGTAAACCTAACTATGGCTACACCTTC. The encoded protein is CSASKPNYGYTF.

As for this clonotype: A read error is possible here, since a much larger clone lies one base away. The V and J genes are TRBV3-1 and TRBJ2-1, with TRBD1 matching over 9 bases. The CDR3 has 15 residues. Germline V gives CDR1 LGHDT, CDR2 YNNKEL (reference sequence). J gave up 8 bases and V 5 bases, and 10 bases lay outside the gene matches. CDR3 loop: CASSLGTGNLYEQFF. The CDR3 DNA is TGTGCCAGCAGCTTGGGGACAGGGAATCTATATGAGCAGTTCTTC.

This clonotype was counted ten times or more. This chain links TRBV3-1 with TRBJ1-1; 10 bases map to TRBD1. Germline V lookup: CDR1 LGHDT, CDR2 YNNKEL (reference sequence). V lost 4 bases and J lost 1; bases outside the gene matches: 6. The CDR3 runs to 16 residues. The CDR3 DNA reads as TGTGCCAGCAGCCCGGGACAGGGGTTATCGAACACTGAAGCTTTCTTT. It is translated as CASSPGQGLSNTEAFF.

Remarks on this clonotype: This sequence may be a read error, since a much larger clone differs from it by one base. This CDR3 is CATSLGATLNTGAFF. CDR3 sequence (DNA): TGTGCCACCAGTCTCGGGGCAACCTTGAACACTGGAGCTTTCTTT. The rearrangement joins TRBV6-1 to TRBJ1-1; D perhaps matches TRBD1 (5 bases). The germline CDR1 and CDR2 sequences are MNHNS and SASEGT. This CDR3 region has 15 residues.

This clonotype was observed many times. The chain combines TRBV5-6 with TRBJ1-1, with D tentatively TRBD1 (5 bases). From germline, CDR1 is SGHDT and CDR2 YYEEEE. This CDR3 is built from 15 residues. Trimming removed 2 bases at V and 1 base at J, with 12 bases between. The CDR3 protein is CASSLGDLGNTEAFF. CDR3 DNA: TGTGCCAGCAGCTTAGGGGATTTGGGGAACACTGAAGCTTTCTTT.

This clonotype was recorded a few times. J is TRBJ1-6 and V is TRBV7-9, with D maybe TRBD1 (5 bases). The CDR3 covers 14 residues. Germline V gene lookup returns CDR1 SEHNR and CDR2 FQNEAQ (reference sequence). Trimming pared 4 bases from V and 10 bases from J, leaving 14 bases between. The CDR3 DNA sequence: TGTGCCAGCAGCTCCTCCACTCCAGGGTCACCCCTCCACTTT. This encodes CASSSSTPGSPLHF.

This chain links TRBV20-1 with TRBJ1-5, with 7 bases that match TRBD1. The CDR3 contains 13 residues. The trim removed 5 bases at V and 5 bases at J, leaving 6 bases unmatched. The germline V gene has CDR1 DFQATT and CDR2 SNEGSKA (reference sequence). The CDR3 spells CSAPDRYHQPQHF. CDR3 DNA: TGCAGTGCTCCGGACAGGTATCATCAGCCCCAGCATTTT.

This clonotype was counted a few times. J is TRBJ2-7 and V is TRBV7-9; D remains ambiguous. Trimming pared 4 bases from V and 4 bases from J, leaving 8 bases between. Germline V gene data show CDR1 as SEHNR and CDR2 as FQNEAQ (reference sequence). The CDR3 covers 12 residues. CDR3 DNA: TGTGCCAGCAGCTCAGAGCTGTACGAGCAGTACTTC. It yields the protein CASSSELYEQYF.

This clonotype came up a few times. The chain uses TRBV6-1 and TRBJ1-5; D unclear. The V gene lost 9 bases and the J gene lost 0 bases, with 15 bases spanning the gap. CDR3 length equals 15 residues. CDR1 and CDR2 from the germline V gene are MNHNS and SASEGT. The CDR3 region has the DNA TGTGCCAGTCGAAGGGCAGTCAATAGCAATCAGCCCCAGCATTTT. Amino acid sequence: CASRRAVNSNQPQHF.

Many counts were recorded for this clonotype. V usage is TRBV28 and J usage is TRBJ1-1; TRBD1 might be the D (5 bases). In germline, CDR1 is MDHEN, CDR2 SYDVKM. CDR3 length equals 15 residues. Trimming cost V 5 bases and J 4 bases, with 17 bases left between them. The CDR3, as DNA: TGTGCCAGCAGTGTCCATTGGGGGGAAGTCACTGAAGCTTTCTTT. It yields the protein CASSVHWGEVTEAFF.

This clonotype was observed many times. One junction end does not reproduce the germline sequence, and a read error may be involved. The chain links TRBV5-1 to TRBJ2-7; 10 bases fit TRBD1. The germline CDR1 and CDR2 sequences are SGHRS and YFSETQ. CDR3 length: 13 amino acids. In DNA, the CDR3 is TGTGCTAGCAGCCGGGACAGGGGCGACGAGCAGTACTTC. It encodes CASSRDRGDEQYF.

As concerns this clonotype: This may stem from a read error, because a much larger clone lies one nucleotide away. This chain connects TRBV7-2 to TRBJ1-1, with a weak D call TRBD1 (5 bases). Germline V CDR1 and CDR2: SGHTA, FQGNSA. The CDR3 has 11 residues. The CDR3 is CAGSTTGEAFF. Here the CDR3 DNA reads TGTGCCGGCAGCACAACAGGTGAAGCTTTCTTT.

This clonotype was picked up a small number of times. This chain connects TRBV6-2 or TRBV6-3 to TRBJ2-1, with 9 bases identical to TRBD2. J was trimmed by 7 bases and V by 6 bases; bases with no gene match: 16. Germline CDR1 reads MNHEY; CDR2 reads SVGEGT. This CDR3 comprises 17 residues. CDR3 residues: CASSPINAGGGGNEQFF. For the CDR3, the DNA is TGTGCCAGCAGCCCAATCAACGCGGGAGGGGGGGGTAATGAGCAGTTCTTC.

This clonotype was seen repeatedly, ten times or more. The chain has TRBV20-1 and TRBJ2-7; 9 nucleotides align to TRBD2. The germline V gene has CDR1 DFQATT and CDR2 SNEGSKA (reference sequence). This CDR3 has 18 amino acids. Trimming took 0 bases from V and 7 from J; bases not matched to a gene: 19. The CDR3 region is CSARDHLRGRASSGEQYF. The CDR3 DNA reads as TGCAGTGCTAGAGATCACCTGCGCGGGAGGGCCAGTTCAGGAGAGCAGTACTTC.

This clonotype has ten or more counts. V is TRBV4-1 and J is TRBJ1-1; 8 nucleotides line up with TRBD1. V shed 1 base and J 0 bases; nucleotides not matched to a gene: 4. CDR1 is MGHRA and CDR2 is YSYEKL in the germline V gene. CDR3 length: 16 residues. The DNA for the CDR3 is TGCGCCAGCAGCCAAGCTCCGGGACAGGTGAACACTGAAGCTTTCTTT. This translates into CASSQAPGQVNTEAFF.

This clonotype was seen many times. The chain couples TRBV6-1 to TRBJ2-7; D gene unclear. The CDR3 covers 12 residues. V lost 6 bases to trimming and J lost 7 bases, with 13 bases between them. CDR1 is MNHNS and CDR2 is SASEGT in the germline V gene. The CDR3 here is CASSQVTDEQYF. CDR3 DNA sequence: TGTGCCAGCAGCCAAGTTACAGATGAGCAGTACTTC.

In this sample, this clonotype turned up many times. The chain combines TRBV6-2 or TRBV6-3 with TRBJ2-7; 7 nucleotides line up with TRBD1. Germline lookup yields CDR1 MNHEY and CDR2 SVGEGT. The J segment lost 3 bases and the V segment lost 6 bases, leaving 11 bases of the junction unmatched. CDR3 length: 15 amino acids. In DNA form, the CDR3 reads TGTGCCAGCAGCGACCAAGTGGGGACAGACTACGAGCAGTACTTC. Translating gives CASSDQVGTDYEQYF.